Presented here are 12 T cell receptor beta chains from one specimen sequenced in a study of blood T cell repertoires in COVID-19. Sequenced by immunoSEQ multiplex PCR; TCRdb stores in-frame clones only, minus some. The table shows tens of thousands of clones, with about 86% occurring only once. Sequencing was done on a sample of peripheral blood. These receptors all stem from a man aged 50-59 years with acute or convalescent COVID-19.

CDR3 DNA: TGCGCCAGCAGTGACTGGCTAGCGGGGAATACGCAGTATTTT. Amino acid sequence: CASSDWLAGNTQYF. The chain employs TRBV10-2 and TRBJ2-3; 9 nucleotides agree with TRBD2. Germline-derived CDR1 and CDR2 are WSHSY and SAAADI. The V segment lost 3 bases and the J segment 7 bases; nucleotides outside the gene matches: 5. CDR3 length: 14 residues.

This sequence joins TRBV27 and TRBJ2-3, with a tentative D call TRBD2 (5 bases). The germline V gene has CDR1 MNHEY and CDR2 SMNVEV (reference sequence). The CDR3 has 13 amino acids. The germline V and J ends were trimmed by 6 bases and 1 base, with 8 bases remaining between them. CDR3 sequence: CASSLGGTDTQYF. The CDR3 DNA sequence: TGTGCCAGCAGCCTCGGGGGCACAGATACGCAGTATTTT.

The genes are TRBV11-2 and TRBJ2-1; 9 bases map to TRBD2. The germline gives CDR1 SGHAT, CDR2 FQNNGV. The CDR3 loop spans 16 amino acids. V was pared by 3 bases and J by 8 bases, with 11 bases of the junction left unmatched. The DNA of the CDR3 is TGTGCCAGCAGCTTGGGAGGTAGCGGGAGAGTCGATGAGCAGTTCTTC. Encoded protein: CASSLGGSGRVDEQFF.

The rearrangement uses TRBV10-3 and TRBJ1-4, with TRBD1 identical over 8 bases. CDR1 and CDR2 (germline): ENHRY, SYGVKD. Unmatched junction bases numbered 7, after V lost 6 bases and J lost 7 bases. The CDR3 has 14 amino acids. CDR3 nucleotide sequence: TGTGCCATCAGCGCAGGGGGCACGGGTGAAAAACTGTTTTTT. It is translated as CAISAGGTGEKLFF.

The rearrangement uses TRBV29-1 and TRBJ2-1, with D perhaps matching TRBD1 (5 bases). The germline V gene encodes CDR1 SQVTM and CDR2 ANQGSEA. With 7 bases removed from V and 9 bases from J, the gap between germline ends came to 13 bases. The CDR3 runs to 11 residues. CDR3 nucleotide sequence: TGCAGCGCCACTTTAGGGGTTGAGCAGTTCTTC. It specifies CSATLGVEQFF.

The chain employs TRBV10-1 and TRBJ1-1, with 7 nucleotides matching TRBD1. The CDR3 length is 15 residues. Germline trimming cut 3 bases from V and 4 bases from J; bases unmatched to any gene: 8. Germline V gene lookup returns CDR1 WNHNN and CDR2 SYGVQD (reference sequence). The CDR3 DNA is TGCGCCAGCAGTGAACAGGCGACAGGGCCCACTGAAGCTTTCTTT. It specifies CASSEQATGPTEAFF.

The rearrangement uses TRBV3-1 (or the pseudogene TRBV3-2) and TRBJ2-7; TRBD1 agrees at 8 bases. The CDR3 sequence is 14 residues long. The junction had 5 bases not matched to a gene; V was cut back by 6 bases and J by 1 base. CDR1 and CDR2 from the germline V gene are LGHDT and YNNKEL (reference sequence). For the CDR3, the DNA is TGTGCCAGCAGTCGAGGACAGGGATCCTACGAGCAGTACTTC. Protein product: CASSRGQGSYEQYF.

This clone appeared once. CDR3 loop: CASSGTSGGAADTQYF. CDR3 in DNA: TGTGCCAGCAGTGGGACTAGCGGGGGGGCAGCAGATACGCAGTATTTT. The V gene is TRBV27, the J gene TRBJ2-3; 16 bases are shared with TRBD2. From germline, CDR1 is MNHEY and CDR2 SMNVEV (reference sequence). V was clipped by 5 bases and J by 4 bases; unmatched bases: 3. There are 16 residues in the CDR3.

V usage is TRBV28 and J usage is TRBJ1-2; D is unresolved. CDR3 length: 14 residues. Trimming took 6 bases from V and 2 from J, leaving 13 bases between them. Germline lookup yields CDR1 MDHEN and CDR2 SYDVKM. DNA of the CDR3: TGTGCCAGCAGGTCCGCGAGGGCGAACTATGGCTACACCTTC. Its translation: CASRSARANYGYTF.

V is TRBV5-4 and J is TRBJ1-2; TRBD1 matches 8 bases. Per the germline V gene, CDR1 is SGHNT and CDR2 is YYREEE (reference sequence). Trimming removed 4 bases from V and 2 bases from J; junction bases left unmatched: 7. The CDR3 totals 15 residues. For the CDR3, the DNA is TGTGCCAGCAGCCCAGGGACAGGTCTCAACTATGGCTACACCTTC. It codes for CASSPGTGLNYGYTF.

V usage is TRBV5-1 and J usage is TRBJ1-1; D is perhaps TRBD1 (5 bases). Germline values: CDR1 SGHRS, CDR2 YFSETQ. Trimming pared 2 bases from V and 4 bases from J, leaving 9 bases between. The CDR3 sequence is 13 residues long. The CDR3 sequence is CASSFAGATEAFF. The CDR3 nucleotides read TGCGCCAGCAGCTTTGCTGGGGCCACTGAAGCTTTCTTT. The full variable domain, its missing parts supplied by reference TRBV5-1 and TRBJ1-1, is KAGVTQTPRYLIKTRGQQVTLSCSPISGHRSVSWYQQTPGQGLQFLFEYFSETQRNKGNFPGRFSGRQFSNSRSEMNVSTLELGDSALYLCASSFAGATEAFFGQGTRLTVV.

This chain joins TRBV5-1 and TRBJ2-1; TRBD2 is a possible D gene (5 bases). CDR3 length equals 11 residues. Per the germline V gene, CDR1 is SGHRS and CDR2 is YFSETQ. V was shortened by 8 bases and J by 10 bases, with 13 bases between the two germline ends. In DNA, the CDR3 is TGCGCCAGTGGGAGCTCGGGAGAGCAGTTCTTC. It encodes CASGSSGEQFF. The complete variable domain, with remaining parts taken from reference TRBV5-1 and TRBJ2-1, reads KAGVTQTPRYLIKTRGQQVTLSCSPISGHRSVSWYQQTPGQGLQFLFEYFSETQRNKGNFPGRFSGRQFSNSRSEMNVSTLELGDSALYLCASGSSGEQFFGPGTRLTVL.